This entry concerns a single TCR beta chain. Trimming took off 3 bases at V and 7 bases at J, with 15 bases between the two ends. Looked up from germline, CDR1 is ENHRY and CDR2 is SYGVKD. This CDR3 is built from 14 residues. TCR beta CDR3 sequences were amplified from RNA transcripts. The TCR CDR3 first-round RT-PCR relied on the HTBI primer set. In TCRdb, the multiplex PCR reads were re-called with MiXCR into one record per CDR3 protein. Here the sample spans about 200,000 distinct CDR3 sequences, 18% being singletons. With a duration under 2 months, the hyperthyroidism was newly diagnosed in patients aged 18 to 65. The data originate from a study of T cells in Graves' hyperthyroidism and ophthalmopathy.

The clonotype originates from a man in his forties or fifties with Graves' hyperthyroidism. V usage is TRBV10-3 and J usage is TRBJ1-1; D is perhaps TRBD1 (5 bases). The specimen sequenced was blood. The CDR3 region has the DNA TGTGCCATCAGTGAAGAGCTCGGGGCGGGTGAAGCTTTCTTT. Amino acid sequence: CAISEELGAGEAFF.